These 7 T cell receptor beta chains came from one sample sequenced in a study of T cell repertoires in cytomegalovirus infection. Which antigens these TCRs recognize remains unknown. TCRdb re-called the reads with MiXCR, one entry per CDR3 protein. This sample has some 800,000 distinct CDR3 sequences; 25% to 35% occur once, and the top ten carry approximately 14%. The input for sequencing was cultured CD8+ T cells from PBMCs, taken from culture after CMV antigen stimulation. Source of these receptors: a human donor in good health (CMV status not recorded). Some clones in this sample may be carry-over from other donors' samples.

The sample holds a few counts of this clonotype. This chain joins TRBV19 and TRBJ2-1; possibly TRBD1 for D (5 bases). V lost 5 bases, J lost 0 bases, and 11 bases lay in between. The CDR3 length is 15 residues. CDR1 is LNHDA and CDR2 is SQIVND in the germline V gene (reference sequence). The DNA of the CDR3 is TGTGCCAGTAGTTATCAGGGAAGCTCCTACAATGAGCAGTTCTTC. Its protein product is CASSYQGSSYNEQFF.

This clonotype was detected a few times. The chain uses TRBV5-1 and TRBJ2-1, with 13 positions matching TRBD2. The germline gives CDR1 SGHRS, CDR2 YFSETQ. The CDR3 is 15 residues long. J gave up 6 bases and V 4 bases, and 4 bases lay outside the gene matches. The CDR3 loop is CASSQLAGGPNEQFF. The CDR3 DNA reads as TGCGCCAGCAGCCAACTAGCGGGGGGGCCCAATGAGCAGTTCTTC.

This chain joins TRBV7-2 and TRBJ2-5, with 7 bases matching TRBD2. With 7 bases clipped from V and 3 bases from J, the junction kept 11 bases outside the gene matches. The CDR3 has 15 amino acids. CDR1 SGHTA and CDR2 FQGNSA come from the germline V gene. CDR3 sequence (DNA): TGTGCCAGCAAGATCCGGTTGGCGGGGGAAGAGACCCAGTACTTC. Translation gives CASKIRLAGEETQYF.

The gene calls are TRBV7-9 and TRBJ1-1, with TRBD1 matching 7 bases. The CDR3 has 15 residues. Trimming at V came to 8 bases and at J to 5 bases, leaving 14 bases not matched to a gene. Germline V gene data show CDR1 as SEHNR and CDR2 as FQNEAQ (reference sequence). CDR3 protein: CASRGQGDPRTEAFF. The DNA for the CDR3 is TGTGCCAGCCGTGGGCAGGGGGACCCACGAACTGAAGCTTTCTTT.

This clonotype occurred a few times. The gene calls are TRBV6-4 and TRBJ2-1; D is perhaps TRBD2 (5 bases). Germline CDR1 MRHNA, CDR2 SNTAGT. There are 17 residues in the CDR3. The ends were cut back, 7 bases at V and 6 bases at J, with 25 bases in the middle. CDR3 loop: CASNGGRVKTRLNEQFF. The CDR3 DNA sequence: TGTGCCAGCAATGGAGGAAGGGTCAAAACTCGGCTCAATGAGCAGTTCTTC.

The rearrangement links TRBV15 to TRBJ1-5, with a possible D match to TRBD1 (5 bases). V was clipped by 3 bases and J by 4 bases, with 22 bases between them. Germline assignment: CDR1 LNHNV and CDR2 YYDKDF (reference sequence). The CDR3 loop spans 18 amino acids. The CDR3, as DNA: TGTGCCACCAGCAGCGCAGTAGACAGTTTGGGCCCTAATCAGCCCCAGCATTTT. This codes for CATSSAVDSLGPNQPQHF.

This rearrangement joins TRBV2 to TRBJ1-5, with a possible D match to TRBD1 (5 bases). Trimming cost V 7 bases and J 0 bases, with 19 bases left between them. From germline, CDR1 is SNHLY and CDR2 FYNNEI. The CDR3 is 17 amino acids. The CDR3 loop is CASMHGEDTYSNQPQHF. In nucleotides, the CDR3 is TGTGCCAGCATGCATGGAGAGGACACTTATAGCAATCAGCCCCAGCATTTT.